These 25 T cell receptor beta chains share one sample of origin, sequenced in a study of human T cells and chemical hapten exposure. Sample time point: healthy volunteer bleed at 2 weeks. It was from unfractionated whole blood that total RNA was extracted. MiXCR, run by TCRdb on the RACE reads, gives a single entry per CDR3 protein. The sample lists over 100,000 distinct CDR3 sequences, approximately 8.3% occurring once. Material for sequencing was whole blood. These receptors all stem from a male donor in good health. Some clones in this sample may be carry-over from other donors' samples.

This clonotype was seen more than once but under ten times. The J gene is TRBJ1-5, the V gene TRBV19; D may be TRBD1 (6 bases). The length of the CDR3 is 14 residues. The ends were cut back, 2 bases at V and 7 bases at J, with 12 bases in the middle. CDR1 is LNHDA, CDR2 SQIVND, per germline (reference sequence). The chain's CDR3 is CASSIRGRGQPQHF. Here the CDR3 DNA reads TGTGCCAGTAGTATAAGGGGCAGGGGACAGCCCCAGCATTTT.

The chain employs TRBV27 and TRBJ2-7; D is tentatively TRBD1 or TRBD2 (5 bases each). CDR3 length: 15 amino acids. V was clipped by 3 bases and J by 7 bases, with 19 bases between them. Germline V gene lookup returns CDR1 MNHEY and CDR2 SMNVEV (reference sequence). The CDR3 DNA sequence: TGTGCCAGCAGTTTCCTCGCAGGGACGTTACGGGAGCAGTACTTC. Translated: CASSFLAGTLREQYF.

Here the CDR3 reads CASSQGALYEQYF. The CDR3 region has the DNA TGTGCCAGCAGCCAAGGGGCGCTCTACGAGCAGTACTTC. The gene calls are TRBV11-2 and TRBJ2-7; TRBD1 is a possible D gene (5 bases). CDR1 is SGHAT, CDR2 FQNNGV, per germline. V dropped 5 bases and J dropped 3 bases, with 11 bases sitting between them. This CDR3 has 13 residues. The whole variable domain, remainder taken from reference TRBV11-2 and TRBJ2-7, is EAGVAQSPRYKIIEKRQSVAFWCNPISGHATLYWYQQILGQGPKLLIQFQNNGVVDDSQLPKDRFSAERLKGVDSTLKIQPAKLEDSAVYLCASSQGALYEQYFGPGTRLTVT.

This sequence joins TRBV29-1 and TRBJ1-4; weak D call: TRBD1 (6 bases). Germline CDR1 SQVTM, CDR2 ANQGSEA. The CDR3 contains 13 residues. V dropped 5 bases and J dropped 11 bases, with 18 bases sitting between them. CDR3 bases: TGCAGCGTTCAAGTACAGGGTAGGGAGAAACTGTTTTTT. Its translation is CSVQVQGREKLFF.

In this sample, this clonotype turned up a few times. J is TRBJ2-1 and V is TRBV24-1, with D possibly called TRBD1 or TRBD2 (5 bases each). Germline V gene data show CDR1 as KGHDR and CDR2 as SFDVKD. The CDR3 loop spans 15 amino acids. V lost 6 bases and J 0 bases, leaving 11 bases between the germline ends. Written as DNA, the CDR3 is TGTGCCACCAGTTCCCCAGGGAGCTCCTACAATGAGCAGTTCTTC. The encoded protein is CATSSPGSSYNEQFF.

There are a few counts of this clonotype. This rearrangement joins TRBV6-2 or TRBV6-3 to TRBJ1-5; possible D gene TRBD1, 5 bases. The CDR3 length is 14 residues. CDR1 is MNHEY, CDR2 SVGEGT, per germline. V gave up 10 bases and J gave up 5 bases, with 18 bases separating them. CDR3 residues: CATSQDNGYQPQHF. CDR3 coding DNA: TGTGCCACCTCGCAGGACAACGGTTATCAGCCCCAGCATTTT.

This clonotype showed up just a few times. The DNA of the CDR3 is TGTGCCAGCAAGGTTTTAATCATGAACACTGAAGCTTTCTTT. This gives the protein CASKVLIMNTEAFF. The chain links TRBV5-6 to TRBJ1-1; D gene ambiguous. V was pared by 6 bases and J by 0 bases, with 12 bases between. The germline V gene has CDR1 SGHDT and CDR2 YYEEEE. This CDR3 spans 14 amino acids. Looking up the rest from reference TRBV5-6 and TRBJ1-1 gives the full variable domain: DAGVTQSPTHLIKTRGQQVTLRCSPKSGHDTVSWYQQALGQGPQFIFQYYEEEERQRGNFPDRFSGHQFPNYSSELNVNALLLGDSALYLCASKVLIMNTEAFFGQGTRLTVV.

This clonotype was observed at least ten times. V and J are TRBV2 and TRBJ1-6, with D tentatively TRBD1 (6 bases). CDR3 length: 14 residues. V lost 2 bases to trimming and J lost 10 bases, with 12 bases between them. From germline, CDR1 is SNHLY and CDR2 FYNNEI. This CDR3 reads CASSETRGRSPLHF. The CDR3 DNA sequence: TGTGCCAGCAGTGAAACCAGGGGCCGGTCACCCCTCCACTTT.

This clonotype has ten or more counts. The gene calls are TRBV18 and TRBJ2-3, with D unresolved. The CDR3 runs 13 residues. V dropped 0 bases and J dropped 3 bases, with 4 bases sitting between them. CDR1 is KGHSH and CDR2 is LQKENI in the germline V gene. The chain's CDR3 is CASSPPVTDTQYF. CDR3 in DNA: TGTGCCAGCTCACCACCGGTTACAGATACGCAGTATTTT.

The genes are TRBV25-1 and TRBJ2-7; possible D gene TRBD1, 5 bases. The CDR3 is 15 residues long. Germline CDR1 reads MGHDK; CDR2 reads SYGVNS. V was trimmed by 6 bases and J by 3 bases, leaving 18 bases between them. CDR3 protein: CASSARRETSYEQYF. As DNA, the CDR3 is TGTGCCAGCAGCGCGCGCAGGGAAACCAGCTACGAGCAGTACTTC.

The chain uses TRBV6-5 and TRBJ2-3, with D tentatively TRBD1 (5 bases). The CDR3 is made up of 15 amino acids. CDR1 MNHEY and CDR2 SVGAGI come from the germline V gene. The V end was cut by 0 bases, the J end by 2 bases, with 9 bases between. The CDR3 sequence: CASSYSIGATDTQYF. The DNA for the CDR3 is TGTGCCAGCAGTTACTCGATAGGGGCCACAGATACGCAGTATTTT.

The DNA for the CDR3 is TGCAGCGTTGAAGTCCGGGGGAGTTATGGCTACACCTTC. Protein sequence: CSVEVRGSYGYTF. This rearrangement joins TRBV29-1 to TRBJ1-2; D might be TRBD1 (5 bases). This CDR3 contains 13 residues. V was clipped by 1 base and J by 5 bases, with 11 bases between them. Germline CDR1 reads SQVTM; CDR2 reads ANQGSEA.

This clonotype came up many times. The chain links TRBV13 to TRBJ1-1; the D is unclear. The V gene's germline CDR1 is PRHDT and CDR2 FYEKMQ (reference sequence). The CDR3 has 15 residues. The germline V and J ends were trimmed by 4 bases and 3 bases, with 15 bases remaining between them. The CDR3 coding sequence is TGTGCCAGCAGCTCTGCCGACACAAGATACACTGAAGCTTTCTTT. Amino acid sequence: CASSSADTRYTEAFF.

This clonotype was observed a handful of times. CDR3 nucleotide sequence: TGTGCCAGCACCAGGAGCGGGGGATACGAGCAGTACTTC. It codes for CASTRSGGYEQYF. The rearrangement uses TRBV2 and TRBJ2-7; 8 nucleotides line up with TRBD2. V trimming: 7 bases; J trimming: 4 bases; junction bases outside the gene matches: 6. CDR3 length equals 13 residues. The germline V gene encodes CDR1 SNHLY and CDR2 FYNNEI. Variable domain in full (rest from reference TRBV2 and TRBJ2-7): EPEVTQTPSHQVTQMGQEVILRCVPISNHLYFYWYRQILGQKVEFLVSFYNNEISEKSEIFDDQFSVERPDGSNFTLKIRSTKLEDSAMYFCASTRSGGYEQYFGPGTRLTVT.

On this clonotype: Germline is not matched at one junction end, which may reflect a read error. The V and J genes are TRBV4-3 and TRBJ2-2, with 9 bases identical to TRBD2. Per germline, CDR1 LGHNA and CDR2 YSLEER. The CDR3 sequence is 18 residues long. The CDR3 reads CASSQDGAGGPEAGELFF. The CDR3 DNA sequence: TGCGCCAGCAGCCAGGACGGGGCGGGGGGGCCGGAGGCCGGGGAGCTGTTTTTC.

V and J are TRBV20-1 and TRBJ1-5; D uncertain. V was trimmed by 4 bases and J by 11 bases, leaving 18 bases between them. CDR3 length: 13 amino acids. Germline loops: CDR1 DFQATT, CDR2 SNEGSKA (reference sequence). In DNA form, the CDR3 reads TGCAGTGCTACCCATGGTTCTCCAAGAACCCAGCATTTT. This sequence encodes CSATHGSPRTQHF.

This clonotype was picked up many times. The chain is built from TRBV4-1 and TRBJ1-1; 7 nucleotides agree with TRBD1. V gave up 2 bases and J gave up 5 bases; unmatched junction bases: 11. The CDR3 is 16 residues long. Germline V lookup: CDR1 MGHRA, CDR2 YSYEKL. CDR3 sequence reads: CASSQTADRDKTEAFF. In nucleotides, the CDR3 is TGCGCCAGCAGCCAAACCGCCGACAGGGATAAGACTGAAGCTTTCTTT.

The chain carries TRBV7-2 and TRBJ2-5; 11 positions match TRBD1. CDR1 is SGHTA and CDR2 is FQGNSA in the germline V gene. Unmatched junction bases numbered 11, after V lost 3 bases and J lost 5 bases. This CDR3 comprises 17 residues. The CDR3 reads CASSFGQGANRVETQYF. The CDR3, as DNA: TGTGCCAGCAGCTTCGGACAGGGGGCGAATCGAGTCGAGACCCAGTACTTC.

This chain uses TRBV28 with TRBJ2-5, with a weak D call TRBD1 (5 bases). This CDR3 is built from 13 residues. CDR1 and CDR2 (germline): MDHEN, SYDVKM. V lost 2 bases and J 1 base, leaving 5 bases between the germline ends. CDR3 loop: CASSLQGQETQYF. In DNA form, the CDR3 reads TGTGCCAGCAGTTTACAGGGCCAAGAGACCCAGTACTTC.

V gene TRBV19 combines with J gene TRBJ2-1, with 14 bases fitting TRBD2. CDR1 is LNHDA and CDR2 is SQIVND in the germline V gene (reference sequence). The CDR3 contains 17 residues. The trim removed 0 bases at V and 9 bases at J, leaving 7 bases unmatched. CDR3 protein: CASSIDPGLAGDREQFF. In nucleotides, the CDR3 is TGTGCCAGTAGTATAGATCCGGGACTAGCGGGAGATCGTGAGCAGTTCTTC.

On this clonotype itself: Possible read error: a much larger clone is one base away. The chain joins TRBV11-2 to TRBJ2-2, with TRBD1 matching 11 bases. The length of the CDR3 is 15 residues. Germline CDR1 is SGHAT and CDR2 is FQNNGV. J lost 8 bases, V lost 5 bases, and 7 bases had no gene match. The CDR3 DNA is TGTGCCAGCAGCCTAGGGACAGGGGGACGAGGGGAGCTGTTTTTT. The encoded protein is CASSLGTGGRGELFF.

This clonotype was counted a few times. The chain carries TRBV20-1 and TRBJ2-1; 11 positions match TRBD2. CDR1 and CDR2 (germline): DFQATT, SNEGSKA (reference sequence). Trimming took 4 bases from V and 2 from J; bases not matched to a gene: 7. The CDR3 has 16 residues. CDR3 in amino acids: CSATGLAEGAYNEQFF. Written as DNA, the CDR3 is TGCAGTGCTACGGGACTAGCGGAGGGGGCCTACAATGAGCAGTTCTTC.

This clonotype has just a few counts. The genes are TRBV4-2 and TRBJ2-3, with 12 bases aligning to TRBD2. Germline trimming cut 0 bases from V and 1 base from J; bases unmatched to any gene: 5. The CDR3 covers 18 residues. In germline, CDR1 is LGHNA, CDR2 YNFKEQ. The CDR3 region has the DNA TGTGCCAGCAGCCAAGAAGCCTGGACTAGCGGGGGCACAGATACGCAGTATTTT. As protein: CASSQEAWTSGGTDTQYF.

This rearrangement joins TRBV5-1 to TRBJ1-1; D unresolved. Trimming stripped 2 bases from V and 4 bases from J, with 12 bases between. Per the germline V gene, CDR1 is SGHRS and CDR2 is YFSETQ. CDR3 length equals 14 residues. The CDR3 protein is CASSFGPGATEAFF. CDR3 in DNA: TGCGCCAGCAGCTTCGGTCCAGGAGCCACTGAAGCTTTCTTT.

This CDR3 reads CSARGHLVGNEQFF. CDR3 coding DNA: TGCAGTGCTAGAGGTCACCTAGTTGGTAATGAGCAGTTCTTC. V is TRBV20-1 and J is TRBJ2-1; D is unresolved. Per germline, CDR1 DFQATT and CDR2 SNEGSKA (reference sequence). Trimming pared 1 base from V and 7 bases from J, leaving 14 bases between. There are 14 residues in the CDR3.